The 18 T cell receptor beta chains presented below share a single source sample, sequenced in a study of T cell responses to AZD1222 COVID-19 vaccine. The data were produced by immunoSEQ multiplex PCR, yet TCRdb's version contains in-frame clones alone and is incomplete. The sample has about 94,000 clones, approximately 81% seen once. The material sequenced was peripheral blood, taken 28 days after the second AZD1222 dose. These receptors came from an adult who received the AZD1222 COVID-19 vaccine.

CDR3 nucleotide sequence: TGTGCCAGCAGCGTAGAACTAGCGGGAGGTACGCAGTATTTT. This encodes CASSVELAGGTQYF. The chain combines TRBV9 with TRBJ2-3; 12 nucleotides line up with TRBD2. Trimming cost V 0 bases and J 8 bases; bases outside gene matches: 1. Germline V CDR1 and CDR2: SGDLS, YYNGEE. There are 14 residues in the CDR3.

The CDR3 here is CASSPQRAYNEQFF. The CDR3 DNA is TGTGCCAGCAGCCCCCAGCGGGCCTACAATGAGCAGTTCTTC. V usage is TRBV4-2 and J usage is TRBJ2-1; possible D gene TRBD2, 6 bases. V gave up 4 bases and J gave up 2 bases, with 9 bases separating them. CDR1 and CDR2 from the germline V gene are LGHNA and YNFKEQ. The CDR3 runs to 14 residues.

The gene calls are TRBV7-3 and TRBJ2-1; 11 bases match TRBD2. The CDR3 totals 16 residues. Germline trimming cut 5 bases from V and 5 bases from J; bases unmatched to any gene: 8. Germline CDR1 reads SGHTA; CDR2 reads FQGTGA. The CDR3, as DNA: TGTGCCAGCAGCCCCAAAGGACTAGCGGGCAACAATGAGCAGTTCTTC. Translating gives CASSPKGLAGNNEQFF.

This chain joins TRBV5-1 and TRBJ2-1, with 11 positions matching TRBD2. In germline, CDR1 is SGHRS, CDR2 YFSETQ. The CDR3 extends over 16 amino acids. V was clipped by 4 bases and J by 5 bases; unmatched bases: 8. The CDR3 DNA is TGCGCCAGCAGCGTGACGGGACTAGCGGCGAACAATGAGCAGTTCTTC. It translates to CASSVTGLAANNEQFF.

V is TRBV7-9 and J is TRBJ2-1; D is possibly TRBD2 (5 bases). CDR1 and CDR2 from the germline V gene are SEHNR and FQNEAQ (reference sequence). The CDR3 length is 13 residues. Trimming took 1 base from V and 7 from J, leaving 8 bases between them. The DNA for the CDR3 is TGTGCCAGCAGCTTAGGACCGGGGAATGAGCAGTTCTTC. It specifies CASSLGPGNEQFF.

This rearrangement joins TRBV4-1 to TRBJ1-5; no clear D gene. Trimming took 5 bases from V and 2 from J, leaving 7 bases between them. The CDR3 extends over 13 amino acids. CDR1 MGHRA and CDR2 YSYEKL come from the germline V gene. CDR3 loop: CASSLDGNQPQHF. The CDR3 DNA sequence: TGCGCCAGCAGCTTGGACGGCAATCAGCCCCAGCATTTT.

The genes are TRBV4-2 and TRBJ2-5, with D perhaps assigned TRBD1 or TRBD2 (6 bases each). Germline values: CDR1 LGHNA, CDR2 YNFKEQ. V dropped 0 bases and J dropped 5 bases, with 16 bases sitting between them. CDR3 length equals 16 residues. The CDR3 coding sequence is TGTGCCAGCAGCCAAGATCATACGGGGGCAAAGGAGACCCAGTACTTC. Its protein product is CASSQDHTGAKETQYF.

Only one count was recorded for this clone. DNA for the CDR3: TGTGCCAGCAGTTCCTCATTGTTGGGGCCTGGCTACACCTTC. Protein: CASSSSLLGPGYTF. This rearrangement joins TRBV27 to TRBJ1-2, with D possibly being TRBD1 (5 bases). CDR3 length: 14 amino acids. The germline V and J ends were trimmed by 4 bases and 7 bases, with 16 bases remaining between them. Germline assignment: CDR1 MNHEY and CDR2 SMNVEV (reference sequence).

This chain uses TRBV9 with TRBJ2-1; 7 positions match TRBD2. With V trimmed by 4 bases and J by 7 bases, 17 bases remained unmatched. Germline CDR1 reads SGDLS; CDR2 reads YYNGEE. The CDR3 covers 17 residues. The CDR3 loop is CASSPPRGRGIGNEQFF. The CDR3 DNA sequence: TGTGCCAGCAGCCCTCCGAGAGGGCGGGGGATCGGGAATGAGCAGTTCTTC. The entire variable domain, with the rest obtained from reference TRBV9 and TRBJ2-1, is as follows: DSGVTQTPKHLITATGQRVTLRCSPRSGDLSVYWYQQSLDQGLQFLIQYYNGEERAKGNILERFSAQQFPDLHSELNLSSLELGDSALYFCASSPPRGRGIGNEQFFGPGTRLTVL.

This clone occurred a few times. The chain uses TRBV30 and TRBJ1-2; D not certain. The V gene's germline CDR1 is GTSNPN and CDR2 SVGIG (reference sequence). V lost 3 bases to trimming and J lost 0 bases, with 14 bases between them. There are 15 residues in the CDR3. For the CDR3, the DNA is TGTGCCTGGAGGGACGATGAGCCTCCTAACTATGGCTACACCTTC. It specifies CAWRDDEPPNYGYTF. The full variable domain, completed using reference TRBV30 and TRBJ1-2, is SQTIHQWPATLVQPVGSPLSLECTVEGTSNPNLYWYRQAAGRGLQLLFYSVGIGQISSEVPQNLSASRPQDRQFILSSKKLLLSDSGFYLCAWRDDEPPNYGYTFGSGTRLTVV.

The CDR3 DNA sequence: TGTGCCAGTAGTATAGCCCACAGGGGGGATCAGCCCCAGCATTTT. It yields the protein CASSIAHRGDQPQHF. The chain combines TRBV19 with TRBJ1-5, with TRBD1 identical over 8 bases. J was trimmed by 5 bases and V by 1 base; bases with no gene match: 4. The germline V gene has CDR1 LNHDA and CDR2 SQIVND (reference sequence). The CDR3 covers 15 residues.

This chain joins TRBV19 and TRBJ2-1, with 8 bases fitting TRBD2. This CDR3 has 15 amino acids. Germline loops: CDR1 LNHDA, CDR2 SQIVND (reference sequence). The V gene end was trimmed by 2 bases and the J gene end by 3 bases; junction bases not matched to a gene: 3. The CDR3 sequence is CASSIRTSIYNEQFF. CDR3 in DNA: TGTGCCAGTAGTATAAGGACTAGCATCTACAATGAGCAGTTCTTC. Variable domain in full (rest from reference TRBV19 and TRBJ2-1): DGGITQSPKYLFRKEGQNVTLSCEQNLNHDAMYWYRQDPGQGLRLIYYSQIVNDFQKGDIAEGYSVSREKKESFPLTVTSAQKNPTAFYLCASSIRTSIYNEQFFGPGTRLTVL.

The chain's CDR3 is CASSDRGNTEAFF. CDR3 DNA sequence: TGTGCCAGTAGTGACAGGGGCAACACTGAAGCTTTCTTT. The chain has TRBV19 and TRBJ1-1; 8 bases line up with TRBD1. V shed 5 bases, J shed 2 bases, and the junction held 1 base outside the gene matches. The CDR3 covers 13 residues. Germline-derived CDR1 and CDR2 are LNHDA and SQIVND (reference sequence).

This clone occurred a few times. The J gene is TRBJ2-6, the V gene TRBV25-1; no reliable D call. V was trimmed by 4 bases and J by 4 bases, leaving 5 bases between them. CDR3 length equals 13 residues. Germline assignment: CDR1 MGHDK and CDR2 SYGVNS. DNA for the CDR3: TGTGCCAGCAGTGTAACGGGGGCCAACGTCCTGACTTTC. As protein: CASSVTGANVLTF.

The chain couples TRBV5-1 to TRBJ1-5; 8 bases match TRBD1. From germline, CDR1 is SGHRS and CDR2 YFSETQ. The length of the CDR3 is 14 residues. Trimming at V came to 5 bases and at J to 4 bases, leaving 5 bases not matched to a gene. In DNA form, the CDR3 reads TGCGCCAGCAGGGCAGGGGGCCTGAATCAGCCCCAGCATTTT. The encoded protein is CASRAGGLNQPQHF.

This rearrangement joins TRBV27 to TRBJ1-2; 7 bases are a match to TRBD1. The CDR3 extends over 12 amino acids. V shed 2 bases and J 11 bases; nucleotides not matched to a gene: 5. The germline V gene encodes CDR1 MNHEY and CDR2 SMNVEV (reference sequence). In DNA form, the CDR3 reads TGTGCCAGCAGTTTACGAGGGGGCGGGTACACCTTC. It specifies CASSLRGGGYTF.

J is TRBJ2-2 and V is TRBV24-1, with a weak D call TRBD1 (6 bases). Trimming took off 9 bases at V and 4 bases at J, with 8 bases between the two ends. Germline loops: CDR1 KGHDR, CDR2 SFDVKD. The CDR3 sequence is 12 residues long. CDR3 in DNA: TGTGCCACCGGCAGGGGCACCGGGGAGCTGTTTTTT. Protein sequence: CATGRGTGELFF.

The rearrangement joins TRBV6-5 to TRBJ1-6; no reliable D call. V was pared by 1 base and J by 9 bases, with 13 bases between. The CDR3 runs 15 residues. In germline, CDR1 is MNHEY, CDR2 SVGAGI. CDR3 sequence: CASSYWGEGGSPLHF. The CDR3 DNA is TGTGCCAGCAGTTACTGGGGAGAAGGAGGTTCACCCCTCCACTTT.